This TCR beta chain was sequenced for a study of identical twins (TCRdb year 2016). Looking at the study overall: The study deep-sequenced TCR alpha and beta repertoires from monozygotic twins, unrelated adults of various ages and cord blood to test whether fetal clonotypes persist. Replicate twin experiments were performed at different times using different library preparation protocols to rule out contamination.

CDR1 is given as SGHTA and CDR2 as FQGNSA, both from the germline V gene. For this chain, trimming is 5 bases at the V end and 4 bases at the J end, and the number of junction bases without a gene match is 7. The CDR3, from cysteine to phenylalanine, totals 15 residues. Only the CDR3 DNA is retained, 45 bases long and in frame from the first base. Only healthy Caucasian donors were included. Using Miltenyi CD45RO+ enrichment and human naive T-cell isolation kits, memory (CD45RO+) and naive T cells were isolated from PBMC. The library relied on 5' RACE. This sample was sequenced with an Illumina HiSeq 2000. Template switching introduced a universal primer binding site; the final cDNA contained a unique molecular identifier, enabling accurate counting of TCR cDNA molecules. Specific primers in the conserved constant-segment region were used to synthesize first-strand cDNA for the TCR alpha and beta chains. Each cDNA library was double barcoded, with a SMART-Mk sample barcode plus Illumina barcodes, to control for contamination. TruSeq adapter sequences, together with Illumina sample barcodes, were added in two successive PCR steps. The Illumina HiSeq platform was used with custom primers to sequence TCR alpha and beta cDNA libraries. Turning to the authors' computational methods: Unique molecular identifiers were extracted from raw reads with MiGEC, and CDR3 positions were determined with MiXCR. For each individual, recombination models were inferred using an EM algorithm with the repgenHMM and IGoR tools. Shared clonotype analysis was performed with the tcR package in R, normalizing sharing by the product of cloneset sizes. To study raw recombination free of thymic and clonal selection effects, out-of-frame nonproductive sequences were analyzed. TCRdb itself trimmed the public reads at Q25 with fastp, ran MiXCR and retained productive beta chains. Entries are consolidated by CDR3 protein sequence, retaining the most common genes and DNA. These V and J calls derive from TCRdb rather than the authors' analysis. This sample comprises 150,000 or so distinct CDR3 sequences, 3% to 4% of them detected only once. Jointly, the top ten make up around 8.1% of the sample.

Broad study findings and their caveats: Recombination models systematically underestimated out-of-frame TCR alpha sharing in monozygotic twins but agreed with sharing between unrelated individuals. A weaker excess of twin sharing was found in beta out-of-frame sequences because the signal-to-noise ratio was lowered by fewer shared sequences. Compared with coincidental sharing between unrelated individuals, out-of-frame TCR alpha sequences shared between twins showed an excess of sequences with low generation probability. Because the same donors could not be followed over many years, the conclusions depended on cross-sectional statistical analysis. Zero-insertion analyses could be partly confounded by invariant T cells such as MAIT and iNKT, though diverse VJ usage argued against such confounding for most clonotypes. Abundant cord blood beta clonotypes carried fewer insertions; young adult naive repertoires showed a weaker similar trend, while memory repertoires showed none.

The table lists this clonotype with many counts. Its cognate antigen has yet to be identified. The record has no base qualities; no much larger clone is one base away. Sequencing input: memory T cells sorted from blood. Read against the paper, the sample's cell subset or site label means: CD45RO+ enriched T cells. This TCR was recovered from a young man in good health. The chain is assembled from TRBV7-2 and TRBJ2-5; TRBD2 fits 10 bases in the junction. The CDR3 corresponds to CASSTKAGGRETQYF. The nucleotides read TGTGCCAGCAGCACCAAAGCGGGAGGGAGAGAGACCCAGTACTTC.